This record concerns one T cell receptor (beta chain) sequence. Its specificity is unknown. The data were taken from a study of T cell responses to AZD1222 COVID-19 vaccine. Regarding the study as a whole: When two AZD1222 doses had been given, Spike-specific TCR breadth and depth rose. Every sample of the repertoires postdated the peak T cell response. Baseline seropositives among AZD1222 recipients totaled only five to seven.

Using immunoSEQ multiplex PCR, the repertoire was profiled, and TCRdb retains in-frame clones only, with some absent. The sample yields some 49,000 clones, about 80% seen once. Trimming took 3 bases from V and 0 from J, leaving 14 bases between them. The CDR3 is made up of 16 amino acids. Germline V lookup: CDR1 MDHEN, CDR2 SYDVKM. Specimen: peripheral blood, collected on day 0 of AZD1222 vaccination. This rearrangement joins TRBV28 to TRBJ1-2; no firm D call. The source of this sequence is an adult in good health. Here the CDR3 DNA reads TGTGCCAGCAGTTTCTTTACCCCACTAGCTAACTATGGCTACACCTTC. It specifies CASSFFTPLANYGYTF.